These T cell receptor beta chains were read from a single sample in a study of blood T cell repertoires in COVID-19. Clones were read by immunoSEQ multiplex PCR, and TCRdb kept only the in-frame ones, dropping some. The repertoire holds more than 85,000 clones, around 74% seen once, with roughly a fifth in the top ten. Sample: peripheral blood. The receptors come from a woman aged 70-85 years with acute or convalescent COVID-19. CDR3s leave out the opening cysteine and the closing phenylalanine or tryptophan.

TRBV2	TRBJ2-5	ASRETGLGETQY
TRBV19	TRBJ1-2	ASSPTLLYGYT
TRBV4-1	TRBJ2-1	ASSPTAGSYNEQF
TRBV5-1	TRBJ1-1	ASSLGTGFNTEAF
TRBV9	TRBJ2-5	ASRKTESSRETQY
TRBV28	TRBJ1-4	ASSPGQAVVLF
TRBV5-4	TRBJ2-2	ASSLGTGKGTGELF
TRBV5-4	TRBJ2-3	ASTWPNTDTQY
TRBV9	TRBJ2-2	ASSVSKKRQGPPGELF
TRBV5-1	TRBJ1-6	ASSLGAESSPLH
TRBV2	TRBJ1-6	ASSEAGSEVGSPLH
TRBV6-5	TRBJ2-2	ASGALALATGELF
TRBV5-1	TRBJ1-1	ASSLWQNTEAF
TRBV6-5	TRBJ2-7	ASSYSGTGVTEQY
TRBV24-1	TRBJ2-1	ATSDSGVLNGREQF
TRBV6-5	TRBJ1-1	ASSYRGTSNTEAF
TRBV18	TRBJ2-7	ASSPPVNTYEQY
TRBV6-2/TRBV6-3	TRBJ2-3	ASSYSIGPGGRDTQY
TRBV13	TRBJ2-7	ASSSRTSGGGFTHEQY
TRBV6-5	TRBJ2-5	ASSYLGQDGETQY
TRBV5-5	TRBJ1-4	ASSFTLTVATNEKLF
TRBV18	TRBJ2-7	ASSPQKMRAQY
TRBV7-9	TRBJ1-2	ASSPGQGEGGYT
TRBV18	TRBJ1-2	ASSPGGYGYT
TRBV19	TRBJ2-1	ARQGFEQF
TRBV5-1	TRBJ2-7	ASSRDRTYEQY
TRBV5-1	TRBJ2-3	ASSLGQGLSTDTQY
TRBV7-2	TRBJ2-5	ASNLGLGETQY
TRBV5-6	TRBJ2-3	ASSLRAGGADTQY
TRBV5-4	TRBJ2-1	ASSLPGNLREQF
TRBV4-1	TRBJ1-2	ASSQPSQVFYGYT
TRBV27	TRBJ2-1	ASSAPTGRSYNEQF
TRBV10-3	TRBJ2-7	AITETSGSYEQY
TRBV5-1	TRBJ1-1	ASSQGQGIGAF
TRBV19	TRBJ1-4	ASSIPGQRNEKLF
TRBV10-2	TRBJ1-5	ASSEPDSAQH
TRBV5-1	TRBJ2-3	ASSRGGTDTQY
TRBV5-1	TRBJ2-5	ASSLVGLAVVETQY
TRBV5-6	TRBJ2-1	ASSPLLASGNEQF
TRBV15	TRBJ2-5	ATSRILGGETQY
TRBV7-2	TRBJ2-2	ASSPGSRGTGELF
TRBV3-1/TRBV3-2	TRBJ2-7	ASSQDPRNEQY
TRBV7-2	TRBJ2-2	ASSLVPPGRVPGELF
TRBV19	TRBJ1-2	ASSKGRLYGYT
TRBV6-6	TRBJ2-1	ASRKGRDNEQF
TRBV2	TRBJ1-6	ASSVIGQGRVNSPLH
TRBV19	TRBJ1-4	ASIPDEKLF
TRBV28	TRBJ2-7	ASSFNFGEQY
TRBV2	TRBJ2-3	ASRGLVEDTQY
TRBV18	TRBJ1-6	ASSPDRGGSPLH
TRBV20-1	TRBJ2-4	SAEGQGRQY
TRBV18	TRBJ1-1	ASSPGRGRNTEAF
TRBV15	TRBJ1-2	ATSSRGTGGRVNYGYT
TRBV5-4	TRBJ1-5	ASSLGPLQPQH
TRBV5-1	TRBJ1-1	ASSSGQGSSAF